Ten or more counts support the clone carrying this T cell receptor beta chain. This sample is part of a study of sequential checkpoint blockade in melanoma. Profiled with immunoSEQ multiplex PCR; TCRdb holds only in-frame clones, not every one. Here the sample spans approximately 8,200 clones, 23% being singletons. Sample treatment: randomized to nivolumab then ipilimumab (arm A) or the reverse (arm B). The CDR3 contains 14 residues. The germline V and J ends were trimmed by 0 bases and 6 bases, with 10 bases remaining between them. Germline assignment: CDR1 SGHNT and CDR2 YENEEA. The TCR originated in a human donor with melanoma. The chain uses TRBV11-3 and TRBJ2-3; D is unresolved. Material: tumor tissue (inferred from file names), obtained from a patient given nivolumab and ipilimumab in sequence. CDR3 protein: CASSLEGYLDTQYF. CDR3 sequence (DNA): TGTGCCAGCAGCTTAGAGGGGTACCTCGATACGCAGTATTTT.